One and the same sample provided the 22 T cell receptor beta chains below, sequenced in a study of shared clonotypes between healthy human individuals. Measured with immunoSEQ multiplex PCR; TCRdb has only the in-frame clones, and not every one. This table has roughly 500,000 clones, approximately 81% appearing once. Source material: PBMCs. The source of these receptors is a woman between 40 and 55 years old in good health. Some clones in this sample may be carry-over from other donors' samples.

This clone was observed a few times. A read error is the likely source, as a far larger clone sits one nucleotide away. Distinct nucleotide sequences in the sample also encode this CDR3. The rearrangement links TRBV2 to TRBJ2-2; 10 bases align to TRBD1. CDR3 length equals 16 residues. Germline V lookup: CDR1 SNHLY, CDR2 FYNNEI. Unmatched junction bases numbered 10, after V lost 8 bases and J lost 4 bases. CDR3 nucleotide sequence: TGTGCCAGCTCCGGGACAGGGGTAGGTCTCACCGGGGAGCTGTTTTTT. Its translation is CASSGTGVGLTGELFF.

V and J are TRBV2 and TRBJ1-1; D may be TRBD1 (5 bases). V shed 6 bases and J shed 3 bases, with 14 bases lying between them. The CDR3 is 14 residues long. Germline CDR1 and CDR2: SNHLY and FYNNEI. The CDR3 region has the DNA TGTGCCAGCAGGAAGGAGATGGGGGACACTGAAGCTTTCTTT. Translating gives CASRKEMGDTEAFF.

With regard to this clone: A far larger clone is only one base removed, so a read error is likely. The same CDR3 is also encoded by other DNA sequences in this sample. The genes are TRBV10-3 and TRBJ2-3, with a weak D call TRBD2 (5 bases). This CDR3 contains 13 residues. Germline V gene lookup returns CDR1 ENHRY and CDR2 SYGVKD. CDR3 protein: CAISRGSTDTQYF. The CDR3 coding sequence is TGTGCTATCAGCCGGGGTAGCACAGATACGCAGTATTTT.

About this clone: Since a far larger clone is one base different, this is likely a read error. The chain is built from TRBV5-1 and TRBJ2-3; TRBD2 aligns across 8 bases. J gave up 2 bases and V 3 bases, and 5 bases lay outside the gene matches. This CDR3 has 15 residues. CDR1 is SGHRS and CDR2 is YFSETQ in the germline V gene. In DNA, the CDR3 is TGCGCCAGCAGCTCGGCCGGGAGGGCCACAGATACGCAGTATTTT. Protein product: CASSSAGRATDTQYF.

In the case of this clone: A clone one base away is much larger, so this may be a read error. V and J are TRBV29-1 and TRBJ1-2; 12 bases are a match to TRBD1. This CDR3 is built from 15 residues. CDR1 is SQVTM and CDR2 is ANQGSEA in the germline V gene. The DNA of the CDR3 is TGCAGCGTTGGGGGACAGGGGGCGCGCGGCTATGGCTGCACCTTC. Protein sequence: CSVGGQGARGYGCTF.

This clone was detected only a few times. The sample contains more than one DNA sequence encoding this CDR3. Here the CDR3 DNA reads TGTGCCAGCTCACCTACGAAAGATACGCAGTATTTT. It translates to CASSPTKDTQYF. The chain is built from TRBV18 and TRBJ2-3; D not certain. Trimming cost V 3 bases and J 5 bases, with 6 bases left between them. The length of the CDR3 is 12 residues. Germline CDR1 KGHSH, CDR2 LQKENI.

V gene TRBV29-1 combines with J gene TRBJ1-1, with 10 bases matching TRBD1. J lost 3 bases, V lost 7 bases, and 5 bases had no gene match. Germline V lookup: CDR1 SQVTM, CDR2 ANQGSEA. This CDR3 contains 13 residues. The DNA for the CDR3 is TGCAGCGCCGCGGGGACAGGGGACACTGAAGCTTTCTTT. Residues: CSAAGTGDTEAFF.

The CDR3 is CASSSSGMQETQYF. The CDR3, as DNA: TGTGCCAGCAGTTCTAGCGGGATGCAAGAGACCCAGTACTTC. This chain joins TRBV5-6 and TRBJ2-5; 9 positions match TRBD2. In germline, CDR1 is SGHDT, CDR2 YYEEEE. This CDR3 has 14 residues. J gave up 2 bases and V 5 bases, and 4 bases lay outside the gene matches.

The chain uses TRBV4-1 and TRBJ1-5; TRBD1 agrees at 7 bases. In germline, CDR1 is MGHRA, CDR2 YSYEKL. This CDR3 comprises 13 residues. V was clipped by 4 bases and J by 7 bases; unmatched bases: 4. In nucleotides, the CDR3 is TGCGCCAGCAGCCTGCCAGGGGGACAGCCCCAGCATTTT. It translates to CASSLPGGQPQHF.

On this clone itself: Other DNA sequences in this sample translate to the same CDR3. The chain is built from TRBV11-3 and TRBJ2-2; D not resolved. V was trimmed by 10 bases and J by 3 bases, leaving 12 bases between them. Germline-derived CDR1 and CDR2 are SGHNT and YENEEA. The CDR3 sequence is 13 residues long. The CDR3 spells CAKVPVHTGELFF. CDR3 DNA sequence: TGTGCCAAGGTTCCGGTACACACCGGGGAGCTGTTTTTT.

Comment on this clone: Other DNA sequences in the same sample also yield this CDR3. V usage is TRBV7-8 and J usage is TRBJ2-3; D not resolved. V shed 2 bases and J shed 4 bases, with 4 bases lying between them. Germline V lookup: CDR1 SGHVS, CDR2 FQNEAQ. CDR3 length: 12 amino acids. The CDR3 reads CASSLRADTQYF. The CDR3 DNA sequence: TGTGCCAGCAGCTTAAGGGCAGATACGCAGTATTTT.

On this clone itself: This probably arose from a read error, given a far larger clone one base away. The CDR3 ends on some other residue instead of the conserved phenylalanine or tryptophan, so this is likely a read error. The CDR3 reads CASTTAQTNTGELFS. The CDR3 bases are TGTGCCAGCACCACCGCACAGACCAACACCGGGGAGCTGTTTTCT. The V gene is TRBV6-6, the J gene TRBJ2-2; D unclear. CDR3 length: 15 amino acids. Germline assignment: CDR1 MNHNY and CDR2 SVGAGI (reference sequence). Trimming stripped 7 bases from V and 2 bases from J, with 14 bases between.

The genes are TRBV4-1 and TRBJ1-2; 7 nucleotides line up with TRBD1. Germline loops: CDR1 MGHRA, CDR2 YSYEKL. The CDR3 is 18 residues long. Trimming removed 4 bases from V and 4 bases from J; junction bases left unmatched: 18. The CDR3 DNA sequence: TGCGCCAGCAGCCCAAAGGGCCAGAACAGGGGCCCTGTCTATGGCTACACCTTC. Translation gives CASSPKGQNRGPVYGYTF.

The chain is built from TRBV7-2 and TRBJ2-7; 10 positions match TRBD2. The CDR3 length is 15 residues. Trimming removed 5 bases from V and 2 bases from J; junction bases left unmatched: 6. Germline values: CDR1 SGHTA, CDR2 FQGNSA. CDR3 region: CASSPGTSETYEQYF. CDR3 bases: TGTGCCAGCAGCCCCGGGACTAGCGAGACCTACGAGCAGTACTTC.

This CDR3 reads CAWSFPRADNEKLFF. In DNA, the CDR3 is TGTGCCTGGAGTTTCCCTCGGGCTGATAATGAAAAACTGTTTTTT. The chain recombines TRBV30 with TRBJ1-4, with D uncertain. Per germline, CDR1 GTSNPN and CDR2 SVGIG (reference sequence). Between the trimmed V and J ends, which lost 2 bases and 4 bases, there was a span of 14 bases. The CDR3 loop spans 15 amino acids.

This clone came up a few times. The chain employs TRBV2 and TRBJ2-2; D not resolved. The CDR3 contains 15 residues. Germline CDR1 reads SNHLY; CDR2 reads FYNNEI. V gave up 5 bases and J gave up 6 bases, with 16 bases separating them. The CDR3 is CASSKGPMGSGELFF. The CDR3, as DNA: TGTGCCAGCAGTAAAGGACCCATGGGGTCCGGGGAGCTGTTTTTT.

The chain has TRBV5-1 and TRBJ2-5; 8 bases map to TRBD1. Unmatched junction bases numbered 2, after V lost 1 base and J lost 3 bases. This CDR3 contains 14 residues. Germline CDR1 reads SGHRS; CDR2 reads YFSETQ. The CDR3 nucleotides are TGCGCCAGCAGCTTGCAGGGGGCCGAAGAGACCCAGTACTTC. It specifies CASSLQGAEETQYF.

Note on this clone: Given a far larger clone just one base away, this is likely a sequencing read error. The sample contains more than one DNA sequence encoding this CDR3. CDR3 nucleotide sequence: TGTGCCAGCTCACCCCGGCAGGGTGGCTTGAACACTGAAGCTTTCTTT. Protein: CASSPRQGGLNTEAFF. The genes are TRBV18 and TRBJ1-1; perhaps TRBD1 as D (5 bases). The CDR3 has 16 residues. Per germline, CDR1 KGHSH and CDR2 LQKENI. Deletions cut 3 bases from V and 0 bases from J, with 14 bases between.

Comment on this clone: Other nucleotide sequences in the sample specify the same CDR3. The CDR3 nucleotides are TGTGCCAGCTCACCTGGGACAGGGGAGACCCAGTACTTC. It codes for CASSPGTGETQYF. The chain uses TRBV18 and TRBJ2-5; 9 bases align to TRBD1. Germline values: CDR1 KGHSH, CDR2 LQKENI. Germline trimming cut 3 bases from V and 5 bases from J; bases unmatched to any gene: 1. The CDR3 length is 13 residues.

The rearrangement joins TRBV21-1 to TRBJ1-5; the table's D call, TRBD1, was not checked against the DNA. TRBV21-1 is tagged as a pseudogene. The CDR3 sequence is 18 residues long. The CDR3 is CASRDRREQHDWQGTQHF. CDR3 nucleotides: TGTGCCAGCAGGGATCGACGAGAGCAGCACGACTGGCAGGGGACACAGCATTTT.

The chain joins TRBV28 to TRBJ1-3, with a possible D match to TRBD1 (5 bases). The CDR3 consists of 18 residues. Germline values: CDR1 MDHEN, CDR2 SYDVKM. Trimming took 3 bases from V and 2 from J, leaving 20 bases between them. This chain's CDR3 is CASSFSPLGAGPGNTIYF. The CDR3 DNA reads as TGTGCCAGCAGTTTTTCCCCACTTGGGGCCGGGCCTGGAAACACCATATATTTT.

This CDR3 is CASSLLGGQETQYF. For the CDR3, the DNA is TGTGCCAGCAGCTTGCTAGGTGGGCAAGAGACCCAGTACTTC. The chain couples TRBV5-6 to TRBJ2-5; D not resolved. V gave up 1 base and J gave up 2 bases, with 9 bases separating them. Per germline, CDR1 SGHDT and CDR2 YYEEEE. The CDR3 sequence is 14 residues long.